Shown below are 5 T cell receptor beta chains from a single sample sequenced in a study of OX40 agonist ivuxolimab in advanced cancers. Sequencing used immunoSEQ multiplex PCR; TCRdb keeps in-frame clones, though not all of them. The table includes roughly 56,000 clones, 65% to 85% detected once. The specimen comprised CD4+ or CD8+ T cells sorted from blood, sampled in a trial of the OX40 agonist ivuxolimab. These receptors were taken from an adult with an advanced solid tumor such as melanoma, head and neck, liver or kidney cancer.

The genes are TRBV6-5 and TRBJ1-1, with D maybe TRBD1 (5 bases). The CDR3 spans 14 residues. V was pared by 5 bases and J by 4 bases, with 14 bases between. The V gene's germline CDR1 is MNHEY and CDR2 SVGAGI. The CDR3 DNA sequence: TGTGCCAGCAGTCTCCTGGGGGTGGTCACTGAAGCTTTCTTT. Protein sequence: CASSLLGVVTEAFF.

J is TRBJ2-1 and V is TRBV5-1, with 7 bases that match TRBD1. V gave up 4 bases and J gave up 7 bases; unmatched junction bases: 2. This CDR3 region has 12 residues. CDR1 is SGHRS and CDR2 is YFSETQ in the germline V gene. As DNA, the CDR3 is TGCGCCAGCAGCCCGACAGGGAATGAGCAGTTCTTC. Protein: CASSPTGNEQFF. Together with reference TRBV5-1 and TRBJ2-1, the CDR3 gives the full variable domain: KAGVTQTPRYLIKTRGQQVTLSCSPISGHRSVSWYQQTPGQGLQFLFEYFSETQRNKGNFPGRFSGRQFSNSRSEMNVSTLELGDSALYLCASSPTGNEQFFGPGTRLTVL.

The chain has TRBV7-9 and TRBJ1-1; no clear D. Germline CDR1 is SEHNR and CDR2 is FQNEAQ (reference sequence). Trimming pared 4 bases from V and 11 bases from J, leaving 14 bases between. This CDR3 contains 12 residues. For the CDR3, the DNA is TGTGCCAGCAGCTCCCGATCGAAAGAGGCTTTCTTT. Protein sequence: CASSSRSKEAFF.

The V call is TRBV19, the J call TRBJ1-5; D unclear. Germline values: CDR1 LNHDA, CDR2 SQIVND (reference sequence). Trimming stripped 4 bases from V and 12 bases from J, with 13 bases between. The CDR3 is made up of 12 amino acids. The CDR3 here is CASSTKGGIQHF. The CDR3 bases are TGTGCCAGTAGTACCAAGGGCGGGATCCAGCATTTT. Filled out from reference TRBV19 and TRBJ1-5, the complete variable domain reads DGGITQSPKYLFRKEGQNVTLSCEQNLNHDAMYWYRQDPGQGLRLIYYSQIVNDFQKGDIAEGYSVSREKKESFPLTVTSAQKNPTAFYLCASSTKGGIQHFGDGTRLSIL.

This chain uses TRBV5-1 with TRBJ1-2, with 9 bases fitting TRBD1. The CDR3 totals 15 residues. Per germline, CDR1 SGHRS and CDR2 YFSETQ. The V gene end was trimmed by 1 base and the J gene end by 3 bases; junction bases not matched to a gene: 4. CDR3 loop: CASSLTGGLDYGYTF. In nucleotides, the CDR3 is TGCGCCAGCAGCTTGACAGGGGGCCTAGACTATGGCTACACCTTC.